These 19 T cell receptor beta chains originate from one sample sequenced in a study. TCRdb passed the RT-PCR reads through MiXCR, listing each CDR3 protein once. The repertoire consists of fewer than 800,000 distinct CDR3 sequences, with 13% to 15% occurring once and the leading ten covering around 3.3%. Sequencing input: memory CD4+ T cells from blood. The source is a female donor in good health, serving as a healthy control.

This clonotype was recorded at least ten times. The CDR3 loop reads CASSYSASGETQYF. The CDR3 coding sequence is TGTGCCAGCAGTTACTCGGCTAGCGGGGAGACCCAGTACTTC. The V gene is TRBV6-2 or TRBV6-3, the J gene TRBJ2-5; TRBD2 aligns across 8 bases. CDR1 and CDR2 from the germline V gene are MNHEY and SVGEGT. V lost 0 bases, J lost 5 bases, and 2 bases stayed unmatched. This CDR3 comprises 14 residues.

This clonotype was detected ten times or more. This chain uses TRBV15 with TRBJ2-7; the D gene is possibly TRBD1 (6 bases). Germline V CDR1 and CDR2: LNHNV, YYDKDF (reference sequence). The CDR3 has 16 amino acids. Trimming left V 5 bases short and J 7 bases short, with 24 bases between. CDR3: CATSSSVGRGWGEQYF. In nucleotides, the CDR3 is TGTGCCACCAGCTCGAGCGTAGGCAGGGGCTGGGGGGAGCAGTACTTC.

The chain links TRBV5-1 to TRBJ2-2; 9 nucleotides agree with TRBD1. Germline values: CDR1 SGHRS, CDR2 YFSETQ. The trim removed 4 bases at V and 4 bases at J, leaving 11 bases unmatched. The CDR3 is 17 amino acids. The CDR3 nucleotides are TGCGCCAGCAGCAATCATCCGGGACAGGGACTCACCGGGGAGCTGTTTTTT. It codes for CASSNHPGQGLTGELFF.

The J gene is TRBJ1-1, the V gene TRBV20-1; a possible D gene is TRBD1 (5 bases). Trimming stripped 5 bases from V and 1 base from J, with 17 bases between. The CDR3 contains 15 residues. Germline values: CDR1 DFQATT, CDR2 SNEGSKA (reference sequence). Here the CDR3 reads CSAPGRGSTNTEAFF. CDR3 sequence (DNA): TGCAGTGCTCCGGGACGGGGAAGTACGAACACTGAAGCTTTCTTT.

Many counts were recorded for this clonotype. This chain uses TRBV4-1 with TRBJ2-5; 7 nucleotides agree with TRBD1. CDR3 length: 15 residues. CDR1 is MGHRA, CDR2 YSYEKL, per germline. J was trimmed by 1 base and V by 4 bases; bases with no gene match: 6. The DNA of the CDR3 is TGCGCCAGCAGCCGACAGGGAGTTACCCAAGAGACCCAGTACTTC. It encodes CASSRQGVTQETQYF.

Of note for this clonotype: One end of the junction is discordant with germline, which a read error may explain. Here the CDR3 DNA reads TGTGCCAGAAGCTTGCAGGGGCGAACTAGCAAAGATACGCAGTATTTT. Amino acids: CARSLQGRTSKDTQYF. The chain employs TRBV11-1 and TRBJ2-3; either TRBD1 or TRBD2 may supply D (6 bases each). The germline CDR1 and CDR2 sequences are SGHAT and FQDESV (reference sequence). The CDR3 length is 16 residues.

J is TRBJ2-1 and V is TRBV15; D is uncertain. V gave up 0 bases and J gave up 8 bases, with 17 bases separating them. Germline V gene data show CDR1 as LNHNV and CDR2 as YYDKDF (reference sequence). The CDR3 runs 16 residues. This chain's CDR3 is CATSRDGTRLGDEQFF. CDR3 nucleotide sequence: TGTGCCACCAGCAGAGATGGTACGCGGCTAGGCGATGAGCAGTTCTTC.

This clonotype was observed a few times. The chain has TRBV27 and TRBJ2-7; the D gene is possibly TRBD1 (5 bases). Trimming left V 7 bases short and J 4 bases short, with 14 bases between. This CDR3 is built from 13 residues. In germline, CDR1 is MNHEY, CDR2 SMNVEV (reference sequence). CDR3: CASIPQGGYEQYF. The CDR3 nucleotides are TGTGCCAGCATACCCCAGGGTGGGTACGAGCAGTACTTC.

This chain links TRBV5-8 with TRBJ1-2, with D perhaps matching TRBD1 (5 bases). This CDR3 comprises 14 residues. Germline V gene lookup returns CDR1 SGHTS and CDR2 YDEGEE. V shed 2 bases and J shed 4 bases, with 12 bases lying between them. Here the CDR3 DNA reads TGTGCCAGCAGCTTCGGTTCAGGGCCCTATGGCTACACCTTC. This gives the protein CASSFGSGPYGYTF.

This rearrangement joins TRBV7-3 to TRBJ2-3; D is possibly TRBD2 (7 bases). The CDR3 has 14 residues. CDR1 and CDR2 from the germline V gene are SGHTA and FQGTGA. The V end was cut by 5 bases, the J end by 4 bases, with 13 bases between. In nucleotides, the CDR3 is TGTGCCAGCAGCCGGGGCGGGGGCCCAGATACGCAGTATTTT. It encodes CASSRGGGPDTQYF.

This clonotype turned up a few times. This rearrangement joins TRBV18 to TRBJ2-7; 7 bases fit TRBD1. The CDR3 contains 15 residues. Germline V lookup: CDR1 KGHSH, CDR2 LQKENI. Germline trimming cut 6 bases from V and 4 bases from J; bases unmatched to any gene: 12. The CDR3 nucleotides read TGTGCCAGCTCGAGATCCGGGACAGAACTTTACGAGCAGTACTTC. This codes for CASSRSGTELYEQYF.

This clonotype has at least ten counts. V is TRBV20-1 and J is TRBJ2-3, with TRBD1 matching 10 bases. J was trimmed by 5 bases and V by 2 bases; bases with no gene match: 7. The CDR3 runs to 15 residues. Germline V gene sequence: CDR1 DFQATT, CDR2 SNEGSKA (reference sequence). The CDR3 DNA follows: TGCAGTGCTAGAAAGACAGGGGGCACGGTAGATACGCAGTATTTT. Translation gives CSARKTGGTVDTQYF.

This chain links TRBV20-1 with TRBJ1-2, with TRBD1 identical over 7 bases. The V gene end was trimmed by 4 bases and the J gene end by 1 base; junction bases not matched to a gene: 18. The CDR3 consists of 18 residues. Germline-derived CDR1 and CDR2 are DFQATT and SNEGSKA (reference sequence). The CDR3 DNA is TGCAGTGCTACTCAACCTTCCCGGGACAGCCGAGTTAACTATGGCTACACCTTC. It translates to CSATQPSRDSRVNYGYTF.

J is TRBJ2-7 and V is TRBV5-6, with D unresolved. Trimming shortened V by 2 bases and J by 6 bases, and 15 bases separated the two germline ends. This CDR3 region has 14 residues. Germline CDR1 and CDR2: SGHDT and YYEEEE. The CDR3 is CASSFGPSVGEQYF. CDR3 DNA sequence: TGTGCCAGCAGCTTTGGACCGTCGGTGGGCGAGCAGTACTTC. The full variable domain, its missing parts supplied by reference TRBV5-6 and TRBJ2-7, is DAGVTQSPTHLIKTRGQQVTLRCSPKSGHDTVSWYQQALGQGPQFIFQYYEEEERQRGNFPDRFSGHQFPNYSSELNVNALLLGDSALYLCASSFGPSVGEQYFGPGTRLTVT.

The chain combines TRBV7-9 with TRBJ2-2; the D gene is possibly TRBD2 (6 bases). Germline CDR1 SEHNR, CDR2 FQNEAQ (reference sequence). V was shortened by 5 bases and J by 0 bases, with 13 bases between the two germline ends. The CDR3 extends over 16 amino acids. The CDR3 nucleotides are TGTGCCAGCAGCGGTCCTGGCGGGGCGAACACCGGGGAGCTGTTTTTT. Its translation is CASSGPGGANTGELFF.

This clonotype has a handful of counts. This chain joins TRBV7-6 and TRBJ1-1; maybe TRBD1 (5 bases). This CDR3 is 15 amino acids long. The V end lost 5 bases, the J end lost 3 bases, and 16 bases lay between the germline ends. Germline V lookup: CDR1 SGHVS, CDR2 FNYEAQ. Written as DNA, the CDR3 is TGTGCCAGCAGCCAGACTAGGGGCGGGGACACTGAAGCTTTCTTT. It encodes CASSQTRGGDTEAFF.

This clonotype was detected only a few times. V usage is TRBV27 and J usage is TRBJ2-5; D unresolved. The V gene's germline CDR1 is MNHEY and CDR2 SMNVEV (reference sequence). V lost 6 bases and J 5 bases, leaving 13 bases between the germline ends. This CDR3 spans 13 amino acids. The CDR3 reads CASRPSIYETQYF. In nucleotides, the CDR3 is TGTGCCAGCAGACCTAGTATTTATGAGACCCAGTACTTC.

The CDR3: CASSLGTAGANVLTF. The CDR3 DNA reads TGTGCCAGCAGCCTAGGGACGGCTGGGGCCAACGTCCTGACTTTC. The chain joins TRBV9 to TRBJ2-6; D assignment may be TRBD1 or TRBD2 (5 bases each). The CDR3 extends over 15 amino acids. The V end was cut by 4 bases, the J end by 2 bases, with 10 bases between. Germline CDR1 and CDR2: SGDLS and YYNGEE.

The chain's CDR3 is CASSVAPGLAGGTGELFF. In nucleotides, the CDR3 is TGTGCCAGCAGCGTAGCCCCGGGACTAGCGGGAGGCACCGGGGAGCTGTTTTTT. The chain carries TRBV9 and TRBJ2-2, with 15 bases lining up with TRBD2. V lost 0 bases, J lost 4 bases, and 4 bases stayed unmatched. The CDR3 has 18 residues. The germline V gene has CDR1 SGDLS and CDR2 YYNGEE.